The next 16 T cell receptor beta chains were all read from a single sample in a study of regulatory T cells in long-lasting Graves disease. The time point: persistent/refractory GD, antithyroid drugs over 5 years with positive TRAb. PBMCs provided the RNA from which the TCR library was made. With iRepertoire HTBI primers and Arm-PCR of CDR3 regions, TCR beta libraries were built. TCRdb used MiXCR to reprocess the multiplex PCR reads, holding one entry per CDR3 protein. Altogether roughly 300,000 distinct CDR3 sequences are present, around 20% being singletons, with the ten largest covering 29%. The source was peripheral blood mononuclear cells (PBMCs), collected when the disease was refractory, from a patient treated with antithyroid drugs. All receptors derive from a female donor with Graves disease.

To note about this clonotype: This may arise from a read error, as a much more abundant clone is one base away. This chain uses TRBV12-3 or TRBV12-4 with TRBJ1-1; TRBD1 agrees at 9 bases. CDR3 length equals 14 residues. The CDR3 loop is CAGSSWTGETEAFF. In nucleotides, the CDR3 is TGTGCCGGCAGTTCTTGGACAGGGGAGACTGAAGCTTTCTTT.

About this clonotype itself: This likely reflects a read error, since a far larger clone is one base away. The chain combines TRBV7-2 with TRBJ2-1; D not certain. CDR3 length: 14 residues. Germline values: CDR1 SGHTA, CDR2 FQGNSA. The CDR3 reads CASSSAYQNPEQSF. CDR3 DNA: TGTGCCAGCAGCTCCGCCTACCAAAATCCCGAGCAGTCCTTC. The full variable domain, its missing parts supplied by reference TRBV7-2 and TRBJ2-1, is GAGVSQSPSNKVTEKGKDVELRCDPISGHTALYWYRQSLGQGLEFLIYFQGNSAPDKSGLPSDRFSAERTGGSVSTLTIQRTQQEDSAVYLCASSSAYQNPEQSFGPGTRLTVL.

This clonotype showed up many times. The rearrangement links TRBV28 to TRBJ1-2, with D possibly TRBD1 on 6 matching bases. This CDR3 region has 16 residues. V lost 5 bases to trimming and J lost 10 bases, with 26 bases between them. Germline V gene data show CDR1 as MDHEN and CDR2 as SYDVKM. CDR3 coding DNA: TGTGCCAGCAGTAAACTATCACAGGGTAGGGAAAGGGCCTACACCTTC. Its translation: CASSKLSQGRERAYTF.

The chain uses TRBV28 and TRBJ2-7; 10 bases line up with TRBD2. The length of the CDR3 is 15 residues. The V segment lost 6 bases and the J segment 5 bases; nucleotides outside the gene matches: 10. Germline V gives CDR1 MDHEN, CDR2 SYDVKM. The CDR3 spells CASSPISGRSNEQYF. CDR3 nucleotides: TGTGCCAGCAGCCCGATTAGCGGGAGGTCAAACGAGCAGTACTTC.

This chain links TRBV7-9 with TRBJ1-2; weak D call: TRBD1 (6 bases). Germline values: CDR1 SEHNR, CDR2 FQNEAQ (reference sequence). This CDR3 region has 18 residues. Trimming stripped 4 bases from V and 0 bases from J, with 21 bases between. CDR3 amino acids: CASSSSSRGLGPNYGYTF. Written as DNA, the CDR3 is TGTGCCAGCAGCTCTTCATCGCGGGGGCTCGGTCCTAACTATGGCTACACCTTC.

The chain couples TRBV7-9 to TRBJ2-7; D unresolved. CDR1 and CDR2 from the germline V gene are SEHNR and FQNEAQ (reference sequence). V shed 1 base and J shed 9 bases, with 7 bases lying between them. The CDR3 totals 11 residues. The CDR3 DNA reads TGTGCCAGCAGCTTAGAAGTTGTGCAGTACTTC. This sequence encodes CASSLEVVQYF.

The table lists this clonotype with many counts. The gene calls are TRBV2 and TRBJ1-5; D is undetermined. Trimming removed 4 bases at V and 0 bases at J, with 7 bases between. Germline-derived CDR1 and CDR2 are SNHLY and FYNNEI. The CDR3 has 14 residues. The CDR3 bases are TGTGCCAGCAGTGGACAAGTTAGCAATCAGCCCCAGCATTTT. Protein: CASSGQVSNQPQHF.

Ten or more counts support this clonotype. This chain joins TRBV12-3 or TRBV12-4 and TRBJ1-1, with D uncertain. The V and J ends lost 6 bases and 4 bases respectively, with 9 bases between them. CDR3 length equals 12 residues. The CDR3, as DNA: TGTGCCAGCAGCTCCTGGGGCACTGAAGCTTTCTTT. It translates to CASSSWGTEAFF.

This clonotype was seen repeatedly, ten times or more. The chain carries TRBV28 and TRBJ1-3; D possibly corresponds to TRBD1 (5 bases). V lost 3 bases, J lost 0 bases, and 12 bases lay in between. This CDR3 comprises 16 residues. Germline V gene lookup returns CDR1 MDHEN and CDR2 SYDVKM. This CDR3 reads CASSFLGRNSGNTIYF. For the CDR3, the DNA is TGTGCCAGCAGTTTCCTGGGACGGAACTCTGGAAACACCATATATTTT.

This clonotype was recorded a few times. The V gene is TRBV30, the J gene TRBJ1-6, with 7 nucleotides matching TRBD1. V shed 5 bases, J shed 7 bases, and the junction held 5 bases outside the gene matches. There are 13 residues in the CDR3. Germline CDR1 GTSNPN, CDR2 SVGIG (reference sequence). CDR3 sequence (DNA): TGTGCCTGGGCCACAGGGGAGAATTCACCCCTCCACTTT. Translation gives CAWATGENSPLHF.

As for this clonotype: An end of the junction does not agree with germline; a read error may underlie this. The chain couples TRBV9 to TRBJ2-7; possibly TRBD1 for D (6 bases). Germline V gives CDR1 SGDLS, CDR2 YYNGEE. This CDR3 has 16 amino acids. CDR3 in DNA: TGTGCCAGCAGCGTGGACCAAGGGGCAGGGGCCTACGAGCAGCACTTC. Residues: CASSVDQGAGAYEQHF. Variable domain in full (rest from reference TRBV9 and TRBJ2-7): DSGVTQTPKHLITATGQRVTLRCSPRSGDLSVYWYQQSLDQGLQFLIQYYNGEERAKGNILERFSAQQFPDLHSELNLSSLELGDSALYFCASSVDQGAGAYEQHFGPGTRLTVT.

Ten or more counts support this clonotype. This rearrangement joins TRBV3-1 to TRBJ1-2; TRBD1 might be the D (5 bases). The germline V gene has CDR1 LGHDT and CDR2 YNNKEL (reference sequence). V was clipped by 3 bases and J by 8 bases, with 13 bases between them. The CDR3 is 13 residues long. The CDR3 sequence: CASSQRAGSGYTF. The DNA for the CDR3 is TGTGCCAGCAGCCAGAGGGCAGGGAGCGGCTACACCTTC. The variable domain in full, with the rest retrieved from reference TRBV3-1 and TRBJ1-2, is DTAVSQTPKYLVTQMGNDKSIKCEQNLGHDTMYWYKQDSKKFLKIMFSYNNKELIINETVPNRFSPKSPDKAHLNLHINSLELGDSAVYFCASSQRAGSGYTFGSGTRLTVV.

The J gene is TRBJ2-3, the V gene TRBV10-3; TRBD2 agrees at 9 bases. The V segment lost 4 bases and the J segment 2 bases; nucleotides outside the gene matches: 7. The CDR3 covers 16 residues. The germline gives CDR1 ENHRY, CDR2 SYGVKD. The CDR3 sequence: CAISGESSGVTDTQYF. As DNA, the CDR3 is TGTGCCATCAGTGGAGAGTCTAGCGGGGTCACAGATACGCAGTATTTT.

V gene TRBV15 combines with J gene TRBJ2-7; D is unresolved. Germline loops: CDR1 LNHNV, CDR2 YYDKDF (reference sequence). The CDR3 totals 12 residues. Trimming removed 2 bases at V and 7 bases at J, with 9 bases between. The CDR3 DNA follows: TGTGCCACCAGCAGATTAGCAGGAGAGCAGTACTTC. Translation: CATSRLAGEQYF.

CDR3 sequence (DNA): TGCGCCAGCAGCCAAGATCAATCGGGTAGCGCTGAAGCTTTCTTT. Encoded protein: CASSQDQSGSAEAFF. The chain has TRBV4-3 and TRBJ1-1; D is uncertain. Germline CDR1 LGHNA, CDR2 YSLEER. Trimming took 0 bases from V and 6 from J, leaving 14 bases between them. The length of the CDR3 is 15 residues.

This clonotype has more than one count but fewer than ten. The rearrangement links TRBV18 to TRBJ2-7, with unresolved D. With 1 base removed from V and 3 bases from J, the gap between germline ends came to 13 bases. CDR3 length: 15 amino acids. Germline CDR1 and CDR2: KGHSH and LQKENI. CDR3 sequence reads: CASSPRNAVYYEQYF. The CDR3 DNA reads TGTGCCAGCTCACCACGGAACGCGGTATACTACGAGCAGTACTTC.